This TCR beta chain was profiled in a study of shared clonotypes between healthy human individuals. The CDR3 is 16 residues long. V lost 0 bases and J 10 bases, leaving 16 bases between the germline ends. Germline lookup yields CDR1 MGHRA and CDR2 YSYEKL. This table comes from immunoSEQ multiplex PCR, and its TCRdb copy is limited to in-frame clones, with some not included. The sample gives some 2,000,000 clones, 90% to 95% of which show up once; roughly 0.13% is in the top ten. The TCR sequence derives from a man between 18 and 35 years old in good health. This sequence joins TRBV4-1 and TRBJ1-6; TRBD1 is a possible D gene (5 bases). Sequenced input: naive CD4+ T cells sorted from blood. The subset here: CD45RA+ positively selected. CDR3 DNA: TGCGCCAGCAGCCAAGACTTGGGGGGAGAGAGGTCACCCCTCCACTTT. The encoded protein is CASSQDLGGERSPLHF.